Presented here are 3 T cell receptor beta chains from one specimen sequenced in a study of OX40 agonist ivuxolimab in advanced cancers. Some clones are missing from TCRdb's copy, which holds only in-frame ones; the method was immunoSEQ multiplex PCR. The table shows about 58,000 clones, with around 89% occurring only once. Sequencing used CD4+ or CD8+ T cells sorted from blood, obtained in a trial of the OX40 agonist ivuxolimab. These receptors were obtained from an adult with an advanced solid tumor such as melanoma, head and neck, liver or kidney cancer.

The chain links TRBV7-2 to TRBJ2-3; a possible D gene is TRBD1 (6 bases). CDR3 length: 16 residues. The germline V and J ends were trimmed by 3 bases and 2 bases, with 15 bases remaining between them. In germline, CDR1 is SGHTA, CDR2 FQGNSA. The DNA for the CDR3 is TGTGCCAGCAGCTTTCAAACAGGGCCAGCCACAGATACGCAGTATTTT. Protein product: CASSFQTGPATDTQYF.

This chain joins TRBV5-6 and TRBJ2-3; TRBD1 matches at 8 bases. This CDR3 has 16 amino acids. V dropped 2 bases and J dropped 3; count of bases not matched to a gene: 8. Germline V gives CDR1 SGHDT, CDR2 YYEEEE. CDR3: CASSLTRGRGTDTQYF. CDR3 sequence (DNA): TGTGCCAGCAGCTTAACCAGGGGGCGAGGGACAGATACGCAGTATTTT.

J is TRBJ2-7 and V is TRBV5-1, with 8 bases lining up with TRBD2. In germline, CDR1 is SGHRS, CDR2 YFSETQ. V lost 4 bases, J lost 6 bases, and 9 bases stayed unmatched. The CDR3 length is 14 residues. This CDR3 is CASSEGAGAAEQYF. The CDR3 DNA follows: TGCGCCAGCAGCGAGGGAGCGGGGGCGGCCGAGCAGTACTTC.